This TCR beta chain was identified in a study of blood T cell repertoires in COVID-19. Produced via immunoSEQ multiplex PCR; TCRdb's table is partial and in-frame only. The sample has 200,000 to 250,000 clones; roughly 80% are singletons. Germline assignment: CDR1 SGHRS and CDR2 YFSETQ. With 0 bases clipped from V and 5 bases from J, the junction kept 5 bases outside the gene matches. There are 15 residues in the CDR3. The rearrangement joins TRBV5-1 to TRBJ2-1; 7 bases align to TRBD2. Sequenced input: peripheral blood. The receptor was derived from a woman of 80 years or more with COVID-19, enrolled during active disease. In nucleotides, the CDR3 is TGCGCCAGCAGCTTGGGACTAGCAGAACACAATGAGCAGTTCTTC. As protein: CASSLGLAEHNEQFF.